These 2 T cell receptor beta chains share one sample of origin, sequenced in a study of OX40 agonist ivuxolimab in advanced cancers. The repertoire was sequenced with immunoSEQ multiplex PCR; TCRdb's copy has only in-frame clones and lacks some. The sample has roughly 19,000 clones; 79% are singletons. The sequencing here drew on CD4+ or CD8+ T cells sorted from blood, taken in a trial of the OX40 agonist ivuxolimab. The receptors originated from an adult with an advanced solid tumor such as melanoma, head and neck, liver or kidney cancer.

This clone has just a few counts. The chain links TRBV4-1 to TRBJ2-1; 7 bases agree with TRBD1. V was clipped by 4 bases and J by 3 bases; unmatched bases: 6. CDR1 is MGHRA and CDR2 is YSYEKL in the germline V gene. The length of the CDR3 is 15 residues. CDR3 sequence: CASSRTTGNYNEQFF. In DNA form, the CDR3 reads TGCGCCAGCAGCCGAACGACAGGGAACTACAATGAGCAGTTCTTC.

The chain employs TRBV7-6 and TRBJ2-7, with D tentatively TRBD1 (5 bases). Germline V gene lookup returns CDR1 SGHVS and CDR2 FNYEAQ. The CDR3 spans 14 residues. Trimming pared 3 bases from V and 7 bases from J, leaving 16 bases between. The CDR3, as DNA: TGTGCCAGCAGCTTGTTACTCGAAGGGGAAGAGCAGTACTTC. Amino acids: CASSLLLEGEEQYF.